The T cell receptor (beta chain) under discussion was sequenced for a study of T cells after posttransplantation cyclophosphamide. Study observations and caveats: Skin or GI-infiltrating T cells shared few TRB sequences with blood. Donor-recipient repertoire similarity was low at 1-2 months, rising over year one. Recipient CMV seropositivity and CMV reactivation strongly tracked TRB clonality.

This CDR3 has 13 amino acids. Trimming cost V 4 bases and J 1 base, with 7 bases left between them. Germline assignment: CDR1 SGHAT and CDR2 FQNNGV. At least ten counts were recorded for this clone. The antigen remains unidentified. Measured with immunoSEQ multiplex PCR; TCRdb has only the in-frame clones, and not every one. The sample yields approximately 11,000 clones, without any singletons. Cyclophosphamide on days +3 and +4 followed busulfan-fludarabine conditioning and a marrow graft. V is TRBV11-2 and J is TRBJ2-5; the D is unclear. The sequence derives from a female patient between 35 and 55 years old who received an allogeneic stem cell transplant from a related donor, was CMV-positive, and had no GVHD. Some T cells may trace back to the graft donor. The sequencing here drew on PBMCs, taken after allogeneic stem cell transplant with posttransplant cyclophosphamide. CDR3 protein: CASSSNSQETQYF. As DNA, the CDR3 is TGTGCCAGCAGCTCAAATTCCCAAGAGACCCAGTACTTC.